The 8 T cell receptor beta chains below all came from one sample that was sequenced in a study of cytomegalovirus exposure and HLA in healthy donors (TCRdb year 2017). Preparation of the library involved the immunoSEQ multiplex PCR assay. For the multiplex PCR, a mixture combining 60 forward primers for TCR Vbeta segments and 13 reverse primers for TCR Jbeta segments was used. Sourced from immuneACCESS, this table was stored by TCRdb with only in-frame sequences that have V and J called. A share of the clones is absent; for the studies checked, an unresolved V gene accounts for under half, and the remainder has no known explanation. The sample table contains approximately 160,000 clones; only one count was recorded for roughly four fifths of them. In total, the top ten clones hold around 4.8% of the sample. Source material: PBMCs. These receptor sequences come from a girl between 5 and 17 years old in good health and CMV-seropositive.

The CDR3 nucleotides read TGTGCCAGCAGCTTAGACGTGGGGGACTACTATGGCTACACCTTC. This gives the protein CASSLDVGDYYGYTF. The chain recombines TRBV11-3 with TRBJ1-2; perhaps TRBD1 as D (5 bases). The germline V and J ends were trimmed by 0 bases and 3 bases, with 11 bases remaining between them. CDR1 is SGHNT and CDR2 is YENEEA in the germline V gene. The CDR3 has 15 residues.

V and J are TRBV5-6 and TRBJ2-7; no reliable D call. The germline V gene has CDR1 SGHDT and CDR2 YYEEEE. V shed 4 bases and J shed 0 bases, with 14 bases lying between them. This CDR3 contains 15 residues. The CDR3 sequence: CASSSSVFYSYEQYF. The CDR3 coding sequence is TGTGCCAGCAGCAGCAGCGTATTCTACTCCTACGAGCAGTACTTC.

V and J are TRBV7-6 and TRBJ1-1; TRBD1 agrees at 7 bases. Germline CDR1 SGHVS, CDR2 FNYEAQ. CDR3 size: 15 residues. Trimming removed 5 bases from V and 1 base from J; junction bases left unmatched: 7. The CDR3 loop reads CASSPRTGWNTEAFF. CDR3 coding DNA: TGTGCCAGCAGCCCCAGGACAGGATGGAACACTGAAGCTTTCTTT.

The chain couples TRBV27 to TRBJ1-2, with TRBD1 matching over 9 bases. Unmatched junction bases numbered 14, after V lost 7 bases and J lost 8 bases. Germline CDR1 reads MNHEY; CDR2 reads SMNVEV (reference sequence). This CDR3 contains 15 residues. Here the CDR3 DNA reads TGTGCCAGCACCAGACTTCCGGGACAGGGTTACGGCTACACCTTC. It codes for CASTRLPGQGYGYTF.

On this clone itself: The sample contains more than one DNA sequence encoding this CDR3. The chain couples TRBV15 to TRBJ1-1; no clear D gene. Germline V gene sequence: CDR1 LNHNV, CDR2 YYDKDF (reference sequence). V shed 5 bases and J shed 1 base, with 8 bases lying between them. This CDR3 spans 13 amino acids. The CDR3 loop reads CATSRARNTEAFF. CDR3 sequence (DNA): TGTGCCACCAGCCGAGCCCGGAACACTGAAGCTTTCTTT.

This clone was observed a single time. The genes are TRBV4-1 and TRBJ2-7, with 8 positions matching TRBD1. Germline CDR1 MGHRA, CDR2 YSYEKL. The CDR3 consists of 15 residues. After removal of 3 bases from V and 4 bases from J, the junction contained 8 bases not matched to a gene. CDR3 coding DNA: TGCGCCAGCAGCCAGTTTCCAGGGGGCACGTACGAGCAGTACTTC. Amino acids: CASSQFPGGTYEQYF.

CDR3: CASSTRTSGEQYF. As DNA, the CDR3 is TGTGCCAGCAGCACGCGAACTAGCGGCGAGCAGTACTTC. The chain couples TRBV7-2 to TRBJ2-7; 8 nucleotides align to TRBD2. In germline, CDR1 is SGHTA, CDR2 FQGNSA. The CDR3 totals 13 residues. The V gene end was trimmed by 5 bases and the J gene end by 6 bases; junction bases not matched to a gene: 6.

This clone was detected a few times. J is TRBJ2-1 and V is TRBV6-5; TRBD2 matches at 9 bases. The CDR3 covers 16 residues. Looked up from germline, CDR1 is MNHEY and CDR2 is SVGAGI. V trimming: 0 bases; J trimming: 5 bases; junction bases outside the gene matches: 5. For the CDR3, the DNA is TGTGCCAGCAGTTACTCGAGAGGACTAGCGAACAATGAGCAGTTCTTC. Translated, it gives CASSYSRGLANNEQFF.